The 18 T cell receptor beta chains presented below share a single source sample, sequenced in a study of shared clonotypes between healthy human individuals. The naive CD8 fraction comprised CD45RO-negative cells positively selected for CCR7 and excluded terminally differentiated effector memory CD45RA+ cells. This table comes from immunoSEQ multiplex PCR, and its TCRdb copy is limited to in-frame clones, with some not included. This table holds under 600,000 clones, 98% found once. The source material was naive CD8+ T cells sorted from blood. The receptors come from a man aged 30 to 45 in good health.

The CDR3 DNA sequence: TGTGCCATCAGTGCCGTGCGGGGGCAAGAGCAGTACTTC. Translating it yields CAISAVRGQEQYF. V is TRBV10-3 and J is TRBJ2-7, with TRBD2 as a possible D gene (7 bases). The CDR3 runs to 13 residues. CDR1 is ENHRY, CDR2 SYGVKD, per germline. V lost 4 bases and J lost 7, with 14 bases in between.

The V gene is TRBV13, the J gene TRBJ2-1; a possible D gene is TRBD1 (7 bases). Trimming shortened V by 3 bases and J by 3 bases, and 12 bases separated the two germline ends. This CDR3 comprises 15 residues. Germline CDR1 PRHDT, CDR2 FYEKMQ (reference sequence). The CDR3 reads CASSFGQGGYNEQFF. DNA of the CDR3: TGTGCCAGCAGCTTCGGCCAGGGGGGCTACAATGAGCAGTTCTTC.

This CDR3 reads CASSYSWDTSTGELFF. As DNA, the CDR3 is TGTGCCAGCAGTTACTCGTGGGACACTTCCACCGGGGAGCTGTTTTTT. The V and J genes are TRBV6-5 and TRBJ2-2; weak D call: TRBD1 (6 bases). Trimming stripped 0 bases from V and 4 bases from J, with 12 bases between. Germline CDR1 MNHEY, CDR2 SVGAGI. CDR3 length: 16 residues.

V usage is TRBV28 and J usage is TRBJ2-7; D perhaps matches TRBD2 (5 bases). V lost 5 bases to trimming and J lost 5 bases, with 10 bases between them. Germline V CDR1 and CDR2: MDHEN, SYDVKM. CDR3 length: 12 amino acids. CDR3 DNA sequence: TGTGCCAGCAGTCTAGCCGCTAACGAGCAGTACTTC. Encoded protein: CASSLAANEQYF.

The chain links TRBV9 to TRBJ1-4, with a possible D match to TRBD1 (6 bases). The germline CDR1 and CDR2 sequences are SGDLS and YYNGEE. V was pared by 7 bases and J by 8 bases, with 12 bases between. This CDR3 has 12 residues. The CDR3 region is CASGGAREKLFF. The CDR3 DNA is TGTGCCAGCGGGGGCGCAAGGGAAAAACTGTTTTTT.

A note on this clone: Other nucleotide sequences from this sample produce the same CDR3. CDR3 DNA sequence: TGTGCCACCAGCAGAGACAGGGCCGTGAACACTGAAGCTTTCTTT. Amino acid sequence: CATSRDRAVNTEAFF. This chain joins TRBV15 and TRBJ1-1, with D perhaps TRBD1 (5 bases). Germline CDR1 reads LNHNV; CDR2 reads YYDKDF (reference sequence). V was pared by 0 bases and J by 0 bases, with 8 bases between. The length of the CDR3 is 15 residues.

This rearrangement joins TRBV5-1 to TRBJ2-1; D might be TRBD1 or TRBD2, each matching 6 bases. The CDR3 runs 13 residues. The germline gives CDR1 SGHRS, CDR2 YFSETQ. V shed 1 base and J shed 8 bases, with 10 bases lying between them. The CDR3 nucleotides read TGCGCCAGCAGCTTGCCCGGGGGCCATGAGCAGTTCTTC. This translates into CASSLPGGHEQFF. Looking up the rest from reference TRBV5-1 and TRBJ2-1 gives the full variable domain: KAGVTQTPRYLIKTRGQQVTLSCSPISGHRSVSWYQQTPGQGLQFLFEYFSETQRNKGNFPGRFSGRQFSNSRSEMNVSTLELGDSALYLCASSLPGGHEQFFGPGTRLTVL.

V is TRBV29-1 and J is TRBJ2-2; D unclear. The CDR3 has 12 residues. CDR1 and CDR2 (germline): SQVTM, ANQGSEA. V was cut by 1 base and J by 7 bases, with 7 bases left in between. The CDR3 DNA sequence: TGCAGCGTTGAAGGACCGGTCGGGGAGCTGTTTTTT. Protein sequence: CSVEGPVGELFF.

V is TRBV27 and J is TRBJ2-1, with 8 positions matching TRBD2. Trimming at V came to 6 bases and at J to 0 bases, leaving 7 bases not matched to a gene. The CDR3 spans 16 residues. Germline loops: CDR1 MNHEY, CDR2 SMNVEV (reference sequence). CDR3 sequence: CASSAESGSSYNEQFF. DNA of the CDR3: TGTGCCAGCAGCGCCGAGAGCGGGAGCTCCTACAATGAGCAGTTCTTC.

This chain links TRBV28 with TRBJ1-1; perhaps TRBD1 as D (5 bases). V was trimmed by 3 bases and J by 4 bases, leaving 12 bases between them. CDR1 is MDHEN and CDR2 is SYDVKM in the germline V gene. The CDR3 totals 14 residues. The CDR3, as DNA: TGTGCCAGCAGTTTCCCGGGACTTAGCACTGAAGCTTTCTTT. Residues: CASSFPGLSTEAFF. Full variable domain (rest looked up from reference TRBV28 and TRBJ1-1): DVKVTQSSRYLVKRTGEKVFLECVQDMDHENMFWYRQDPGLGLRLIYFSYDVKMKEKGDIPEGYSVSREKKERFSLILESASTNQTSMYLCASSFPGLSTEAFFGQGTRLTVV.

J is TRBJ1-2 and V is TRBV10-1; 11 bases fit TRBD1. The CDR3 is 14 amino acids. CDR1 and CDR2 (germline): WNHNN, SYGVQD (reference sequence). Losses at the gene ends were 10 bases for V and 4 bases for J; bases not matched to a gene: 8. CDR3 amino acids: CANLPGTGGYGYTF. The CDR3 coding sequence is TGCGCCAACTTACCCGGGACAGGGGGCTATGGCTACACCTTC.

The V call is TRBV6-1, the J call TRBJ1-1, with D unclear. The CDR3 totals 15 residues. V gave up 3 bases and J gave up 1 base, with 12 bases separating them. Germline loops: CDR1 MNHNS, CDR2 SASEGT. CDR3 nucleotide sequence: TGTGCCAGCAGTGAGGGAAGGATGGGGAACACTGAAGCTTTCTTT. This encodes CASSEGRMGNTEAFF.

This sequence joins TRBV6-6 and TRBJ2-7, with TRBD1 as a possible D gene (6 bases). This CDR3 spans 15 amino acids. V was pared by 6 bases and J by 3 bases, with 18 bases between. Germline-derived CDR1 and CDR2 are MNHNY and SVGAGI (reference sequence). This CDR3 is CASSRDILEVYEQYF. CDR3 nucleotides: TGTGCCAGCAGCAGGGACATCCTAGAGGTCTACGAGCAGTACTTC.

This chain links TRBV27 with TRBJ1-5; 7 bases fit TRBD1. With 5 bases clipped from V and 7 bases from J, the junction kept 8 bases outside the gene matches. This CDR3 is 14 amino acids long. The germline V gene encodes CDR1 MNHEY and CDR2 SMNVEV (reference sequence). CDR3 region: CASSTSGGYQPQHF. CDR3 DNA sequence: TGTGCCAGCAGTACATCAGGGGGTTACCAGCCCCAGCATTTT.

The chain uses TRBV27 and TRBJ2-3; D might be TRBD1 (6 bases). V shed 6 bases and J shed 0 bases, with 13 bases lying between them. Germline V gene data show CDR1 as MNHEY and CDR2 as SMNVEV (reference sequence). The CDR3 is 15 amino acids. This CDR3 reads CASRPRTASTDTQYF. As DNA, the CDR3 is TGTGCCAGCAGACCCAGGACAGCTAGCACAGATACGCAGTATTTT.

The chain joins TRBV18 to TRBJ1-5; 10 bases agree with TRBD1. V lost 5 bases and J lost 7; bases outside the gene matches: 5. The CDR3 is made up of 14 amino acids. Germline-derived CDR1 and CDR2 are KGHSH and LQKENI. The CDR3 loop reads CASSETGGLQPQHF. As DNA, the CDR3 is TGTGCCAGCTCAGAGACAGGGGGCTTACAGCCCCAGCATTTT.

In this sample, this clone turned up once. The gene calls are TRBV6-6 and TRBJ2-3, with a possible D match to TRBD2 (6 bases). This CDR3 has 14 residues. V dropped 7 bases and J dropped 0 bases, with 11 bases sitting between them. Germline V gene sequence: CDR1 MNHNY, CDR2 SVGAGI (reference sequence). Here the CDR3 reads CASMAAGSTDTQYF. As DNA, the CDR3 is TGTGCCAGCATGGCGGCGGGAAGCACAGATACGCAGTATTTT.

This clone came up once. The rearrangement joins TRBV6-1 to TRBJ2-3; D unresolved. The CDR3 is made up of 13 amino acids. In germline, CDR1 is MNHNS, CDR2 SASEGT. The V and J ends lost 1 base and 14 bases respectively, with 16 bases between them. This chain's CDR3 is CASSEELMEMRYF. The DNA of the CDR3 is TGTGCCAGCAGTGAAGAGTTAATGGAGATGAGGTATTTT.